Below, one T cell receptor (beta chain) is given with its context. Its antigen remains unknown. A read error may account for a junction end that differs from germline. This entry is derived from a study of T cell repertoires in cytomegalovirus infection. The wider study: HLA-B-restricted CMV epitopes that are well studied were used alongside recently identified HLA-C-restricted ones.

Each CDR3 protein gets one entry after TCRdb re-called the reads with MiXCR. The table records 570,000 or so distinct CDR3 sequences, around 40% of them present only once. From germline, CDR1 is SGHVS and CDR2 FNYEAQ. This CDR3 contains 16 residues. The clonotype was recovered from a human donor in good health (CMV status not recorded). Some clones in this sample may be carry-over from other donors' samples. The chain uses TRBV7-6 and TRBJ2-7, with TRBD1 as a possible D gene (5 bases). The input for sequencing was cultured PBMCs, taken from culture after CMV antigen stimulation. This CDR3 reads CAGSLGVPGRGYEQYF. DNA for the CDR3: TGTGCCGGCAGCTTAGGAGTCCCTGGTAGGGGCTACGAGCAGTACTTC.